This T cell receptor (beta chain) was captured by sequencing in a study of blood T cells in healthy people across ages. General observations from the study: The long-lived group displayed more naive CD4+ cells, plus higher diversity, than the aged donors did.

This clonotype was counted a few times. Antigen: not known. Every donor contributed about 10 milliliters of peripheral blood by blood draw. A J-beta primer mix and a sample-barcoded 5' primer were used in a second PCR of roughly 6 to 12 cycles. The authors tagged each cDNA molecule using a template-switch adaptor with 12 random nucleotides. CDR3-containing paired-end reads numbered at least 3 million in each sample. MiXCR, applied by TCRdb to the 5' RACE reads, yields one record per CDR3 protein. Among fewer than 1,000,000 distinct CDR3 sequences listed, roughly 44% were seen once. This receptor was identified in a man in his sixties in good health. Sequences were obtained from blood.

For the CDR3, the DNA is TGTGCCAGCGCCGGGACTGCTTTTTTTGAGACCCAGTACTTC. Translated: CASAGTAFFETQYF. The chain is built from TRBV28 and TRBJ2-5, with D perhaps TRBD2 (6 bases). Germline-derived CDR1 and CDR2 are MDHEN and SYDVKM. CDR3 length equals 14 residues. V was pared by 8 bases and J by 5 bases, with 18 bases between. Full variable domain (remainder filled in from reference TRBV28 and TRBJ2-5): DVKVTQSSRYLVKRTGEKVFLECVQDMDHENMFWYRQDPGLGLRLIYFSYDVKMKEKGDIPEGYSVSREKKERFSLILESASTNQTSMYLCASAGTAFFETQYFGPGTRLLVL.